This T cell receptor beta chain is drawn from a study of blood T cell repertoires in COVID-19. The V gene lost 2 bases and the J gene lost 4 bases, with 12 bases spanning the gap. The CDR3 has 14 residues. Germline CDR1 and CDR2: SGDLS and YYNGEE. Assay used: immunoSEQ multiplex PCR; TCRdb lists only in-frame clones, some missing. The sample shows 350,000 to 450,000 clones, roughly 85% of them seen only once. The source of this sequence is a woman under 30 with acute or convalescent COVID-19. Material: peripheral blood. This chain connects TRBV9 to TRBJ1-2, with a weak D call TRBD1 (6 bases). This CDR3 reads CASSVETGSYGYTF. The CDR3 DNA sequence: TGTGCCAGCAGCGTCGAGACAGGATCCTATGGCTACACCTTC.